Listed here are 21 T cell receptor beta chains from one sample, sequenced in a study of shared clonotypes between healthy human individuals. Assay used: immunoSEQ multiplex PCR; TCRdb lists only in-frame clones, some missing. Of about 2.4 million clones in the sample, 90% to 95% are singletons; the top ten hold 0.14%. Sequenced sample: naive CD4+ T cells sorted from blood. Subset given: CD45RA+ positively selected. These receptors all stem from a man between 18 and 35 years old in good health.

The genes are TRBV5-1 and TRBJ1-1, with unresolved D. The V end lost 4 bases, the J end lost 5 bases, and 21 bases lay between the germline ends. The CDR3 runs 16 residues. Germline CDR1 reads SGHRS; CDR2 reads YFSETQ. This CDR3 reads CASSPEEVSAGTEAFF. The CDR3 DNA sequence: TGCGCCAGCAGCCCGGAAGAAGTCTCCGCGGGGACTGAAGCTTTCTTT. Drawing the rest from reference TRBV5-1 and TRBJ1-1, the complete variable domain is KAGVTQTPRYLIKTRGQQVTLSCSPISGHRSVSWYQQTPGQGLQFLFEYFSETQRNKGNFPGRFSGRQFSNSRSEMNVSTLELGDSALYLCASSPEEVSAGTEAFFGQGTRLTVV.

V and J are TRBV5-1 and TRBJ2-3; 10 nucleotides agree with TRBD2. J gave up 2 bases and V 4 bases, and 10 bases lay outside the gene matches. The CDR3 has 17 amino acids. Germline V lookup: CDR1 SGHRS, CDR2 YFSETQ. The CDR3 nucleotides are TGCGCCAGCAGCCCCCAGGTCAGCGGGGGGGACACAGATACGCAGTATTTT. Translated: CASSPQVSGGDTDTQYF.

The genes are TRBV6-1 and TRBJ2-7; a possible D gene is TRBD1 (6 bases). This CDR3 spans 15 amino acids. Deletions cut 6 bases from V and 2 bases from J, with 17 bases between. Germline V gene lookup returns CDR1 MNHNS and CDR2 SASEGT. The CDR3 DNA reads TGTGCCAGCAGAGCAGAACCCCACAGGGCCTACGAGCAGTACTTC. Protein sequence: CASRAEPHRAYEQYF.

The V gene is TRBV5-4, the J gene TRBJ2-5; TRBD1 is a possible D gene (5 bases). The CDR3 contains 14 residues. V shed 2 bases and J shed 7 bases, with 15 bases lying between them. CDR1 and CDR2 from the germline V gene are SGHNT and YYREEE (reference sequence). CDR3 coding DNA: TGTGCCAGCAGCTTACATGACAGTACTGGGACCCAGTACTTC. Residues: CASSLHDSTGTQYF.

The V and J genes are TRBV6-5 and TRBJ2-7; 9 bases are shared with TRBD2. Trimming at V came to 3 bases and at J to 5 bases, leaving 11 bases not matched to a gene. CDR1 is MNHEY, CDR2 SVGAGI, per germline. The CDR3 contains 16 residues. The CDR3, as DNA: TGTGCCAGCAGTTATTCAGGGGGGACTAGCACGAACGAGCAGTACTTC. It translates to CASSYSGGTSTNEQYF.

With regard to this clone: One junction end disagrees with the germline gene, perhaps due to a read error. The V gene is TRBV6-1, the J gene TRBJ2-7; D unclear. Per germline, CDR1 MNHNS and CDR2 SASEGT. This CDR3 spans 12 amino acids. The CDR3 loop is CASSEPGPAKHF. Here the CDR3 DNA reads TGTGCCAGCAGTGAACCCGGGCCGGCGAAGCACTTC.

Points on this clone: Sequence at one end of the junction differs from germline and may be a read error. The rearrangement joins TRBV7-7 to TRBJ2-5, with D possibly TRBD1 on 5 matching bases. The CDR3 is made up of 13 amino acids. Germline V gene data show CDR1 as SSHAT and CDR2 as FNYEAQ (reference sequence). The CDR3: CASSSNRQETQYF. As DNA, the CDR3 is TGTGCTAGCAGCTCCAACAGGCAAGAGACCCAGTACTTC. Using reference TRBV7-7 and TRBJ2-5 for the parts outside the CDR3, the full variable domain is GAGVSQSPRYKVTKRGQDVTLRCDPISSHATLYWYQQALGQGPEFLTYFNYEAQPDKSGLPSDRFSAERPEGSISTLTIQRTEQRDSAMYRCASSSNRQETQYFGPGTRLLVL.

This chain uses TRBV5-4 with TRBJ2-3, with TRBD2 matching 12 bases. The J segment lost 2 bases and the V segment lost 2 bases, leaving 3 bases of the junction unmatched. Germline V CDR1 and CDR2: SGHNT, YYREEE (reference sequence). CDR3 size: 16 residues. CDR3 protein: CASSFWTSGTTDTQYF. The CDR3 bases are TGTGCCAGCAGCTTTTGGACTAGCGGGACCACAGATACGCAGTATTTT.

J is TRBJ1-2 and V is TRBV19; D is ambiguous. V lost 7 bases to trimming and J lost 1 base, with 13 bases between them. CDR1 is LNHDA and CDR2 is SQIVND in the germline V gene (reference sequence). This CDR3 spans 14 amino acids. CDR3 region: CASTLTDFNYGYTF. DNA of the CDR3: TGTGCCAGTACCTTGACGGATTTTAACTATGGCTACACCTTC.

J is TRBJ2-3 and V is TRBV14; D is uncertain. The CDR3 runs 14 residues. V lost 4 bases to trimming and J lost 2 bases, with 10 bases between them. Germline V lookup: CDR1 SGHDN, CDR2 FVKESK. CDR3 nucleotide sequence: TGTGCCAGCAGCCTCGACTTGTTCACAGATACGCAGTATTTT. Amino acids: CASSLDLFTDTQYF.

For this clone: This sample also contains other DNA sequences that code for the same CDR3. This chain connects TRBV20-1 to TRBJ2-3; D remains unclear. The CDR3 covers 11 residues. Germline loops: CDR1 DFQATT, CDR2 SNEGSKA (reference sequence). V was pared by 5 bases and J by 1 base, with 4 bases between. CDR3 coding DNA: TGCAGTGCTCTCCGCACAGATACGCAGTATTTT. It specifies CSALRTDTQYF.

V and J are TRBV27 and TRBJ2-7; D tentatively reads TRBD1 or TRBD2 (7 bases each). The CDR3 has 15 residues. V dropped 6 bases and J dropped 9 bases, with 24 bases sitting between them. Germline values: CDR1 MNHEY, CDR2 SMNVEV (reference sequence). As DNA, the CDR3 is TGTGCCAGCAGCCCCGGGGGGACAGTGTCGTCATGGCAGTACTTC. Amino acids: CASSPGGTVSSWQYF.

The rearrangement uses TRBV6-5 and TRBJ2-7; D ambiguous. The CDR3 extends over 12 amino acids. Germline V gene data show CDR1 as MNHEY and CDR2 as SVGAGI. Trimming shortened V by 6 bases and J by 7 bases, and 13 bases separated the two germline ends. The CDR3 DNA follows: TGTGCCAGCAGGAGACTTCAAGGAGAGCAGTACTTC. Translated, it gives CASRRLQGEQYF.

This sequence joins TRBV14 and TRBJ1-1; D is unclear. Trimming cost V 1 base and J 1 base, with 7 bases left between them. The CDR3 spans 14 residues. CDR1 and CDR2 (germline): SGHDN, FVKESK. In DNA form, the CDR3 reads TGTGCCAGCAGCCAAGTCGGAAGGAACACTGAAGCTTTCTTT. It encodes CASSQVGRNTEAFF.

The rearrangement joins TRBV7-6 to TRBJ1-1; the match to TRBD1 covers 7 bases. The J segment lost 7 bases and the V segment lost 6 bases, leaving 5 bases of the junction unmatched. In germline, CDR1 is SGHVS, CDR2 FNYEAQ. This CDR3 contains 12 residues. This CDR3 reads CASRPRTGEAFF. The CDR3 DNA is TGTGCCAGCAGACCTAGGACAGGTGAAGCTTTCTTT.

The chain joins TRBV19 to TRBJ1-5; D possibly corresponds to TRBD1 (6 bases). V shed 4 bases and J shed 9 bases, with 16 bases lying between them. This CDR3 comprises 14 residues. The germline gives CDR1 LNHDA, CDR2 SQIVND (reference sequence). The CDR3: CASSKNRDSGPQHF. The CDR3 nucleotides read TGTGCCAGTAGTAAAAACAGGGACTCAGGGCCCCAGCATTTT.

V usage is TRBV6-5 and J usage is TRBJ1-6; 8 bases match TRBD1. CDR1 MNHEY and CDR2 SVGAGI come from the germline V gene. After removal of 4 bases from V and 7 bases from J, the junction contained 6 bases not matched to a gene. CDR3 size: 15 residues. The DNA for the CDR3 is TGTGCCAGCAGTTCCCCGACAGGGGTGAATTCACCCCTCCACTTT. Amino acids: CASSSPTGVNSPLHF.

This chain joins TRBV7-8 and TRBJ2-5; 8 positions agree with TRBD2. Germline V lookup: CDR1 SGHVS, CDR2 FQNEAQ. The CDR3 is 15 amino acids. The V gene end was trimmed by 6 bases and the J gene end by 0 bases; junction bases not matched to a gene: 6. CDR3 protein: CASRVRGGYQETQYF. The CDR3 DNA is TGTGCCAGCAGAGTACGGGGGGGGTACCAAGAGACCCAGTACTTC.

This CDR3 reads CASSVRRAGYNEQFF. The CDR3 DNA follows: TGTGCCAGCAGCGTAAGACGCGCGGGGTACAATGAGCAGTTCTTC. The gene calls are TRBV9 and TRBJ2-1; a possible D gene is TRBD2 (6 bases). Trimming left V 1 base short and J 4 bases short, with 12 bases between. The CDR3 is made up of 15 amino acids. CDR1 SGDLS and CDR2 YYNGEE come from the germline V gene.

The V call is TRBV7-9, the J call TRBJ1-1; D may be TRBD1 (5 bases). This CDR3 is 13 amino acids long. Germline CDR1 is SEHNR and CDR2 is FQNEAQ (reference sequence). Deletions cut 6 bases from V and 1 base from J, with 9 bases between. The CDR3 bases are TGTGCCAGCAGACCGGGGGGGAACACTGAAGCTTTCTTT. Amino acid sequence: CASRPGGNTEAFF.

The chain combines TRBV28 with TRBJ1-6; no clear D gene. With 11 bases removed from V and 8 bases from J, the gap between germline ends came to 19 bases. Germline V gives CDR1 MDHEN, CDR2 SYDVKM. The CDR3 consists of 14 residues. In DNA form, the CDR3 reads TGTGCCTCAACCCCAGGCAGCTTAGATTCACCCCTCCACTTT. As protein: CASTPGSLDSPLHF.